The TCR beta chain described here comes from a study of blood T cell repertoires in COVID-19. Sequencing used immunoSEQ multiplex PCR; TCRdb keeps in-frame clones, though not all of them. The repertoire holds about 480,000 clones, with approximately 89% as singletons. Germline loops: CDR1 SGHNT, CDR2 YENEEA. V lost 2 bases to trimming and J lost 2 bases, with 12 bases between them. The CDR3 consists of 15 residues. J is TRBJ2-5 and V is TRBV11-3, with D perhaps matching TRBD2 (6 bases). The source is a man younger than 35 with COVID-19, enrolled during active disease. Sequenced material: peripheral blood. The CDR3: CASSLSHGLQETQYF. The CDR3 DNA is TGTGCCAGCAGCTTATCTCACGGACTACAAGAGACCCAGTACTTC.